The T cell receptor (beta chain) described here comes from a study of control samples from healthy donors and cancer patients. Using immunoSEQ multiplex PCR, the repertoire was profiled, and TCRdb retains in-frame clones only, with some absent. Of approximately 170,000 clones in the sample, roughly 91% were seen once. V shed 1 base and J shed 0 bases, with 11 bases lying between them. The CDR3 contains 16 residues. Germline CDR1 and CDR2: MGHRA and YSYEKL. This clone showed up just once. Input material: blood. The chain couples TRBV4-1 to TRBJ2-3; D gene ambiguous. This TCR derives from a woman aged 30 to 39 in good health. In DNA form, the CDR3 reads TGCGCCAGCAGCCAAGTGATAGCAGCTAGCACAGATACGCAGTATTTT. It translates to CASSQVIAASTDTQYF.